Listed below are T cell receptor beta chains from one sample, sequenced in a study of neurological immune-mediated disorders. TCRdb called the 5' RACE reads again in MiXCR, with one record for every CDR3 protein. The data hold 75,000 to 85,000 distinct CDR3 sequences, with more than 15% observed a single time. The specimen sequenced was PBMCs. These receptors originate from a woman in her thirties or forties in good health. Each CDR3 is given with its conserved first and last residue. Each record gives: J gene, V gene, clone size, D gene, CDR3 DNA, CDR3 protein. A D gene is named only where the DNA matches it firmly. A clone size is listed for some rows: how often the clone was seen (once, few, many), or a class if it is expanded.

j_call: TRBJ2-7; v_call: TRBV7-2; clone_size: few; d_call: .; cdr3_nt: TGTGCCAGCAGCTTACACCGATCCTACGAGCAGTACTTC; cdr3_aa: CASSLHRSYEQYF
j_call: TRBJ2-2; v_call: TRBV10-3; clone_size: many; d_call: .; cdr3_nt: TGTGCCATCAGTGCCTCCAGGGACCAGACGAACACCGGGGAGCTGTTTTTT; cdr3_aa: CAISASRDQTNTGELFF
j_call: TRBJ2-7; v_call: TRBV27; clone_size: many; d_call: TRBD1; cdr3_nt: TGTGCCAGCATCCTAGACCCGGGACAGGGGTGCTCCTACGAGCAGTACTTC; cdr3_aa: CASILDPGQGCSYEQYF
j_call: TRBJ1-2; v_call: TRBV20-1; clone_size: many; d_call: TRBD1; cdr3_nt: TGCAGTGCTAGTAGGACAGGCCAGTGGTACACCTTC; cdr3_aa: CSASRTGQWYTF
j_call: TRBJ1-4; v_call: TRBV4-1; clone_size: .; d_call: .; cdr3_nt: TGCGCCAGCAGCCGCGGATCTAGTACCGAAAACCTGTTTTTT; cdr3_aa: CASSRGSSTENLFF
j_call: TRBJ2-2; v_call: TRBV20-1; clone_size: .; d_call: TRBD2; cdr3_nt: TGCAGTGTCCCCCGCAAGCGGGGGGGCACAGGGGCCGGGGAGCTGTTTTTT; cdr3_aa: CSVPRKRGGTGAGELFF
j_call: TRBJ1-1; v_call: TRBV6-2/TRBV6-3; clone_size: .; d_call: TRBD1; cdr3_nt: TGTGCCAGCAGCCAGTGGGGACAGAGGAACACTGAAGCTTTCTTT; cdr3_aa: CASSQWGQRNTEAFF
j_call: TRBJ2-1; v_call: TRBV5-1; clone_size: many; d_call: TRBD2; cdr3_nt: TGCGCCAGCAGCCCAGAGAAGGGACTAGCGGGATACAATGAGCAGTTCTTC; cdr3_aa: CASSPEKGLAGYNEQFF
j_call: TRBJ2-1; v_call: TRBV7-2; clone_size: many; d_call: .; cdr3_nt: TGTGCCAGCAGCTTATTTAGGGGGAGCTCCTACAATGAGCAGTTCTTC; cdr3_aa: CASSLFRGSSYNEQFF
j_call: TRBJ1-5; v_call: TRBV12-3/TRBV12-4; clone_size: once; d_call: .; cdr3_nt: TGTGCCAGCAGTCAATGGGAGGAACAGCCCCAGCATTTT; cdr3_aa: CASSQWEEQPQHF
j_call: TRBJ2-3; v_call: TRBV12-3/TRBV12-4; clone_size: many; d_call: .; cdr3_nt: TGTGCCAGCAGTCCCTCCTCAGATACGCAGTATTTT; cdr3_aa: CASSPSSDTQYF
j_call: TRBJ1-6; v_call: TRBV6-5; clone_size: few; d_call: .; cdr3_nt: TGTGCCAGCACCGCGAAGACACCTTCGAATTCACCCCTCCACTTT; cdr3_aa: CASTAKTPSNSPLHF
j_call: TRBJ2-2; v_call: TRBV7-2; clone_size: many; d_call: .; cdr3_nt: TGTGCCAGCAGCCCCATAATCTGGGGCGGGGAGCTGTTTTTT; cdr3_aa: CASSPIIWGGELFF
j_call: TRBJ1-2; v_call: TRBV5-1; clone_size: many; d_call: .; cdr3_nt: TGCGCCAGCAGCTTGGAAGGCACAGTCAACTATGGCTACACCTTC; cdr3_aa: CASSLEGTVNYGYTF
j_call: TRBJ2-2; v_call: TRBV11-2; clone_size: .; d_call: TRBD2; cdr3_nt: TGTGCCACCGTGACTAGCGGGGGACCTAACACCGGGGAGCTGTTTTTT; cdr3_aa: CATVTSGGPNTGELFF
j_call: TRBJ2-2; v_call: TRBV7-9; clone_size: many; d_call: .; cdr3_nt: TGTGCCCTCAGCCCCGGGGAGCTGTTTTTT; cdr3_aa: CALSPGELFF
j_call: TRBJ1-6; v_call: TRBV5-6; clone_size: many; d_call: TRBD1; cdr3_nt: TGTGCCAGCAGCTCATACTACAGGGGCTCCTATAATTCACCCCTCCACTTT; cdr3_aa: CASSSYYRGSYNSPLHF
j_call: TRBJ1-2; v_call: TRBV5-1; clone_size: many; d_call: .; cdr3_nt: TGCGCCAGCAGCTTGGGAGGGGTCGACTATGGCTACACCTTC; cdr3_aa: CASSLGGVDYGYTF
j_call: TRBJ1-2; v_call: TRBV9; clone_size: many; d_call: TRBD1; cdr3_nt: TGTGCCAGCAGACCTTCAGGGGGCTATGGCTACACCTTC; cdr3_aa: CASRPSGGYGYTF
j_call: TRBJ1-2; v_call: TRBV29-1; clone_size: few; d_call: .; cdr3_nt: TGCAGCGTGGGGGCCGGGACTAACTATGGCTACACCTTC; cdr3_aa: CSVGAGTNYGYTF
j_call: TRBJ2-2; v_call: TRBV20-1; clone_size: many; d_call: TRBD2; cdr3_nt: TGCAGTGCTAGAGATCAGGAGCGGGGGAGAGATACCGGGGAGCTGTTTTTT; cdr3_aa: CSARDQERGRDTGELFF
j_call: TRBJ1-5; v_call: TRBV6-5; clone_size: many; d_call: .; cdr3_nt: TGTGCCAGCAGTTCTGCGGAGAGGCAGCCCCAGCATTTT; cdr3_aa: CASSSAERQPQHF
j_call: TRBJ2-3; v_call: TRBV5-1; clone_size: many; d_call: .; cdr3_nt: TGCGCCAGCAGCTTAAAGTCAGATACGCAGTATTTT; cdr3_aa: CASSLKSDTQYF
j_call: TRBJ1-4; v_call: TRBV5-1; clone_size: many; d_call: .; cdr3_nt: TGCGCCAGCAGCTTGATGTCCCGGGGAGTCGGAAAACTGTTTTTT; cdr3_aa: CASSLMSRGVGKLFF
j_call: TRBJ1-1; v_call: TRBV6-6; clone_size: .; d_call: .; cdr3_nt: TGTGCCAGCAGTTACAGGAGGGGAGATGAAGCTTTCTTT; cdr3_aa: CASSYRRGDEAFF
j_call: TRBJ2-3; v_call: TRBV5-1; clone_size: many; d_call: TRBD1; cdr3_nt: TGCGCCACCCAAGGAGGACAGGGGACAGATACGCAGTATTTT; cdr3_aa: CATQGGQGTDTQYF
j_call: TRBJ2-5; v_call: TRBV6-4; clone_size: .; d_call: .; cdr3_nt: TGTGCCAGCAGCCAAACCGACAGCGGACAAGAGACCCAGTACTTC; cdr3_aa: CASSQTDSGQETQYF
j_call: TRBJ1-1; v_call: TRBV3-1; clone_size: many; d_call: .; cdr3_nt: TGTGCCAGCAGCCAGGGGACATCTGCATCAGCTTTCTTT; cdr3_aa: CASSQGTSASAFF
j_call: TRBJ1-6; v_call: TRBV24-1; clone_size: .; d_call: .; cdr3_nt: TGTGCCACCAGCCGGGACGGCAATTCACCCCTCCACTTT; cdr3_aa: CATSRDGNSPLHF
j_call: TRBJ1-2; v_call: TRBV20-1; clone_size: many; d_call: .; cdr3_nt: TGCAGTGCTAGTCCCCGGGGAGCTAACTATGGCTACACCTTC; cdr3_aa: CSASPRGANYGYTF
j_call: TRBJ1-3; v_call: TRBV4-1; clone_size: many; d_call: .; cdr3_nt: TGCGCCAGCAGCCAAATAGGAGCTGGTGGAAACACCATATATTTT; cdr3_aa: CASSQIGAGGNTIYF
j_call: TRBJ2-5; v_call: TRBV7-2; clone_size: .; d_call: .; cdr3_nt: TGTGCCAGCAGCTTAAGTGTCGCGGGTGCGCAAGAGACCCAGTACTTC; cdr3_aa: CASSLSVAGAQETQYF
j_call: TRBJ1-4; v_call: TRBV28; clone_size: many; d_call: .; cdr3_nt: TGTGTCGTAACGACGTCGAATGAAAAACTGTTTTTT; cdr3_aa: CVVTTSNEKLFF
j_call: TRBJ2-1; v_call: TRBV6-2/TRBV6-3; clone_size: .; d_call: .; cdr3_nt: TGTGCCAGCAGTCGTCGGTCACCGAGCACCTACAATGGGCAGTTCTTC; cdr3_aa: CASSRRSPSTYNGQFF
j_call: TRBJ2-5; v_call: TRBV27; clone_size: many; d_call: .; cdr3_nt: TGTGCCAGCAGTTGGGGTCAGTCCCTGACCCAGTACTTC; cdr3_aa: CASSWGQSLTQYF
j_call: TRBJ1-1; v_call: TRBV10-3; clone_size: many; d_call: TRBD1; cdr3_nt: TGTGCCATCAGTGAGTCTGAGGGACAGGAAGCTTTCTTT; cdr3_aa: CAISESEGQEAFF
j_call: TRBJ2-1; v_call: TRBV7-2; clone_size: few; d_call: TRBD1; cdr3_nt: TGTGCCAGCAGCGCGCGACAGGGGTACAATGAGCAGTTCTTC; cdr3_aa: CASSARQGYNEQFF
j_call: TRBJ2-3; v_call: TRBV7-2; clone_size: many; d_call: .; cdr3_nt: TGTGCCAGCAGCTCCGGTGGGGCAGATACGCAGTATTTT; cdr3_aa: CASSSGGADTQYF
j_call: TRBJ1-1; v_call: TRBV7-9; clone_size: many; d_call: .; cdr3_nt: TGTGCAGGGCGGAACAGCCTGAACACTGAAGCTTTCTTT; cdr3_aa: CAGRNSLNTEAFF
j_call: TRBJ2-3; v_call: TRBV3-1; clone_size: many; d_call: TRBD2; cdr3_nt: TGTGCCAGCAGCCATGGACTAGCGGGGGGAGCTAGCACAGATACGCAGTATTTT; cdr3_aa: CASSHGLAGGASTDTQYF
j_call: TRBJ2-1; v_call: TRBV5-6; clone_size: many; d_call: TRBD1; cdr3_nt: TGTGCCAGCAGCCTCCGGGACAGGGGTCTGGGTGAGCAGTTCTTC; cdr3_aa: CASSLRDRGLGEQFF
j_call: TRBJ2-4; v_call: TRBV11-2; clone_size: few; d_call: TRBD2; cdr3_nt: TGTGCCAGCAGACGACTAGCGGGGGGGCCCGGCAAAAACATTCAGTACTTC; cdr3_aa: CASRRLAGGPGKNIQYF
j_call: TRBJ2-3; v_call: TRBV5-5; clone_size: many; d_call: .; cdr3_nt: TGTGCCAGCAGCTGGGTGCAGGGCACCACAGATACGCAGTATTTT; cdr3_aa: CASSWVQGTTDTQYF
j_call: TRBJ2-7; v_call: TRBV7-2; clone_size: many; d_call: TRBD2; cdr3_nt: TGTGCCAGCAGCTTGCGTCCCGGGACTAGCGGGGGGGCCAGGTACGAGCAGTACTTC; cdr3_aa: CASSLRPGTSGGARYEQYF
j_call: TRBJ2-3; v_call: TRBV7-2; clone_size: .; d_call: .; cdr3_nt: TGTGCCAGCAGCTTGCTTATCGGGGGTACAGATACGCAGTATTTT; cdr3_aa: CASSLLIGGTDTQYF
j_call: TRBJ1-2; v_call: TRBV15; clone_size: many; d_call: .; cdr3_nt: TGTGCCACCAGCAGAGATTGGCAGGGAGTAAACTATGGCTACACCTTC; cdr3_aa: CATSRDWQGVNYGYTF
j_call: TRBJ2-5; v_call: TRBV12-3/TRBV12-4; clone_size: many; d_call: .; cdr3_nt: TGTGCCAGCAGTTTACGGCTAGCGAGCGGAGAGACCCAGTACTTC; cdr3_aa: CASSLRLASGETQYF
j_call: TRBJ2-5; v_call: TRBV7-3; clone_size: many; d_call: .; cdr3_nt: TGTGCCAGCAGCTTAAACAGCCAAGAGACCCAGTACTTC; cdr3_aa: CASSLNSQETQYF
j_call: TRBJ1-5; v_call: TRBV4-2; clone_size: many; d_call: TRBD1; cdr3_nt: TGTGCCAGCAGCCGCACCACAGGGGGCAATCAGCCCCAGCATTTT; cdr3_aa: CASSRTTGGNQPQHF